These 11 T cell receptor beta chains were sequenced from one sample in a study of T-cell reconstitution after alpha-beta-depleted transplantation in children (dated by TCRdb to the mid-2010s). The protocol used for the library was PCR. This sample was sequenced with an Illumina HiSeq 2500. TCR library preparation used molecular barcoding, with unique molecular identifiers applied to normalize quantification of the TCRbeta repertoire. TCRdb reworked the public reads: Q25 trimming with fastp, MiXCR clone assembly, productive beta chains retained. Merged by CDR3 protein, the rows form single entries marked with the most common genes and DNA. For this sample the table gives about 230,000 distinct CDR3 sequences, of which 9.7% were detected only once. Together, the top ten hold less than 6% of the sample. Sequenced here: PBMCs from the stem cell graft donor, sampled from the stem cell graft. The receptor source for this set is a human donor who donated a stem cell graft to a child with SCID.

This clonotype has ten or more counts. This chain links TRBV13 with TRBJ1-3, with D uncertain. CDR1 and CDR2 (germline): PRHDT, FYEKMQ (reference sequence). This CDR3 has 16 residues. Trimming shortened V by 2 bases and J by 0 bases, and 11 bases separated the two germline ends. In nucleotides, the CDR3 is TGTGCCAGCAGCTTATTTGGGGAATACTCTGGAAACACCATATATTTT. This codes for CASSLFGEYSGNTIYF.

The chain links TRBV2 to TRBJ2-1; D ambiguous. Deletions cut 0 bases from V and 9 bases from J, with 6 bases between. CDR1 and CDR2 (germline): SNHLY, FYNNEI. This CDR3 has 12 residues. The chain's CDR3 is CASSEAGGEQFF. The CDR3 nucleotides are TGTGCCAGCAGTGAAGCGGGTGGTGAGCAGTTCTTC.

This clonotype was observed at least ten times. The rearrangement uses TRBV20-1 and TRBJ2-7; D possibly corresponds to TRBD1 (5 bases). The germline CDR1 and CDR2 sequences are DFQATT and SNEGSKA (reference sequence). The CDR3 consists of 13 residues. V was cut by 6 bases and J by 3 bases, with 15 bases left in between. CDR3 sequence reads: CSAGPDIRYEQYF. DNA for the CDR3: TGCAGTGCCGGTCCGGACATCCGCTACGAGCAGTACTTC.

This clonotype was found many times. The V and J genes are TRBV6-5 and TRBJ1-1; no reliable D call. The length of the CDR3 is 14 residues. Germline V gene sequence: CDR1 MNHEY, CDR2 SVGAGI. V was clipped by 0 bases and J by 2 bases, with 7 bases between them. CDR3 nucleotides: TGTGCCAGCAGTTACTCGCGCGGCAACACTGAAGCTTTCTTT. It yields the protein CASSYSRGNTEAFF.

This clonotype was detected only a few times. The chain recombines TRBV2 with TRBJ2-1, with unresolved D. The length of the CDR3 is 15 residues. CDR1 and CDR2 (germline): SNHLY, FYNNEI. The V and J ends lost 6 bases and 5 bases respectively, with 17 bases between them. CDR3 loop: CASSPQVDLNNEQFF. The CDR3 DNA reads as TGTGCCAGCAGCCCCCAGGTTGATCTGAACAATGAGCAGTTCTTC.

This clonotype was recorded many times. The chain uses TRBV5-1 and TRBJ2-7; D gene uncertain. V was pared by 0 bases and J by 0 bases, with 4 bases between. Germline CDR1 reads SGHRS; CDR2 reads YFSETQ. The CDR3 has 13 amino acids. CDR3 DNA: TGCGCCAGCAGCTTGGACCTCTCCTACGAGCAGTACTTC. It yields the protein CASSLDLSYEQYF.

The chain has TRBV5-4 and TRBJ1-3, with TRBD1 as a possible D gene (5 bases). V lost 3 bases and J lost 3, with 16 bases in between. In germline, CDR1 is SGHNT, CDR2 YYREEE (reference sequence). This CDR3 has 16 residues. The CDR3 bases are TGTGCCAGCAGCTCCGGGGTGGGGGAAGGTGGAAACACCATATATTTT. This translates into CASSSGVGEGGNTIYF.

This clonotype was found many times. The CDR3 sequence: CASSEGQGRYEQYF. The CDR3 DNA follows: TGTGCCAGCAGTGAGGGACAGGGGCGCTACGAGCAGTACTTC. This rearrangement joins TRBV2 to TRBJ2-7, with 10 bases aligning to TRBD1. J gave up 3 bases and V 3 bases, and 2 bases lay outside the gene matches. The CDR3 contains 14 residues. The germline V gene encodes CDR1 SNHLY and CDR2 FYNNEI.

The gene calls are TRBV7-2 and TRBJ2-1, with 10 bases aligning to TRBD2. From germline, CDR1 is SGHTA and CDR2 FQGNSA. V dropped 4 bases and J dropped 4; count of bases not matched to a gene: 10. This CDR3 is built from 17 residues. CDR3 sequence reads: CASSSALLAGAYNEQFF. The CDR3 DNA reads TGTGCCAGCAGCTCTGCTCTTCTAGCGGGGGCTTACAATGAGCAGTTCTTC.

This clonotype was observed many times. This chain links TRBV5-1 with TRBJ1-2; D possibly corresponds to TRBD1 (5 bases). This CDR3 comprises 13 residues. V was cut by 4 bases and J by 3 bases, with 10 bases left in between. CDR1 SGHRS and CDR2 YFSETQ come from the germline V gene. For the CDR3, the DNA is TGCGCCAGCAGCAGGAGGGGCGACTATGGCTACACCTTC. The encoded protein is CASSRRGDYGYTF.

Many counts were recorded for this clonotype. The genes are TRBV7-9 and TRBJ1-2; D unresolved. The CDR3 spans 14 residues. Between the trimmed V and J ends, which lost 5 bases and 5 bases, there was a span of 15 bases. CDR1 and CDR2 (germline): SEHNR, FQNEAQ (reference sequence). CDR3 amino acids: CASSPVGVMYGYTF. DNA of the CDR3: TGTGCCAGCAGCCCGGTGGGAGTCATGTATGGCTACACCTTC.